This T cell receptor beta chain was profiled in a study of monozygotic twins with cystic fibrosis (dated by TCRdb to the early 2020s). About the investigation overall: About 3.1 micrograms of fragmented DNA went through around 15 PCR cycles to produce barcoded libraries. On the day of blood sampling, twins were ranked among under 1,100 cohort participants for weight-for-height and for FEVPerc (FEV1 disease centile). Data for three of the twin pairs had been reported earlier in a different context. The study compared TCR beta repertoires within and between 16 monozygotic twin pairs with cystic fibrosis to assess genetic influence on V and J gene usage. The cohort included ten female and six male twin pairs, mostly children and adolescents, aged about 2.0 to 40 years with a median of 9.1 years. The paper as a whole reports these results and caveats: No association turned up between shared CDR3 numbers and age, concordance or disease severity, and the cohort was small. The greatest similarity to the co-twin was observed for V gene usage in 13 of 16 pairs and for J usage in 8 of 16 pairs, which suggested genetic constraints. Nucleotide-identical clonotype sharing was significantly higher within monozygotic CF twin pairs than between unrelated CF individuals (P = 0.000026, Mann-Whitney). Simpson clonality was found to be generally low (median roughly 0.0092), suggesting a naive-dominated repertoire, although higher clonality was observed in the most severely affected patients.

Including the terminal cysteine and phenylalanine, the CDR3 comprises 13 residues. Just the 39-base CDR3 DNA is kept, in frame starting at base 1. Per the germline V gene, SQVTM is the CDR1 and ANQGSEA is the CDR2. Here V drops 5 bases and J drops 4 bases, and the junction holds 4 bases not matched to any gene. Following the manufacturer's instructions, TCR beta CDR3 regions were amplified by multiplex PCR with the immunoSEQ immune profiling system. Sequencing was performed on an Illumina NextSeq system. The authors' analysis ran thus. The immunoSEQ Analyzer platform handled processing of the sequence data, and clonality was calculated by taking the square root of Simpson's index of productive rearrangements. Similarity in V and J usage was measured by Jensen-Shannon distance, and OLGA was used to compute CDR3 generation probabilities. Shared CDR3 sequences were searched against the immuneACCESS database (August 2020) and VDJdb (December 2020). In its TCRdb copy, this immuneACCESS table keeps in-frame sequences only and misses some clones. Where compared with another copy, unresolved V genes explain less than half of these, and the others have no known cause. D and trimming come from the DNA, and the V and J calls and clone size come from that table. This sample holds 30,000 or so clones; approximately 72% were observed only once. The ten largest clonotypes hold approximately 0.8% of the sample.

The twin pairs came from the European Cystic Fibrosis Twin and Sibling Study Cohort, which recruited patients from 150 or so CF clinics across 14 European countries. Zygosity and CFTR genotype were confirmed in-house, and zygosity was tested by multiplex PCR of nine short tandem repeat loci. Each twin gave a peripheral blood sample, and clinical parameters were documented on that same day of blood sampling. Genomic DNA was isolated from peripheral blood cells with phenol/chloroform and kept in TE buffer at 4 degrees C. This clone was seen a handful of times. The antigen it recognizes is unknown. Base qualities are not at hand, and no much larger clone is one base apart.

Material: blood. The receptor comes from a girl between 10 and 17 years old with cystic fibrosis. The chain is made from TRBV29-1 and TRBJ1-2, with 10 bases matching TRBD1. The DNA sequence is TGCAGCGTTCCCGGGGACAGGGGCTATGGCTACACCTTC. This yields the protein CSVPGDRGYGYTF.